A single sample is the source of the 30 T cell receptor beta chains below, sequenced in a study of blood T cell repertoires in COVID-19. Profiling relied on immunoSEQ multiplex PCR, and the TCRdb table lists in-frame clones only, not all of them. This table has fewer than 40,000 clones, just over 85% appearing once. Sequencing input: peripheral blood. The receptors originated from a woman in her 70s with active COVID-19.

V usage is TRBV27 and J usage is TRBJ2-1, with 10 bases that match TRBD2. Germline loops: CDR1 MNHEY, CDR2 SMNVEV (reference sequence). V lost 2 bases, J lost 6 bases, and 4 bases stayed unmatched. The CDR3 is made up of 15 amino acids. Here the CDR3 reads CASSLRASGGNEQFF. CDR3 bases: TGTGCCAGCAGTTTAAGGGCTAGCGGGGGCAATGAGCAGTTCTTC.

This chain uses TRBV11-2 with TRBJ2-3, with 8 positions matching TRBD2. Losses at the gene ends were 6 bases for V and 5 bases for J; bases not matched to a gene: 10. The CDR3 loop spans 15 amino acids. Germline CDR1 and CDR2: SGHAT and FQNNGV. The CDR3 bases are TGTGCCAGCAGTCGGAGCGGGACTAGGGAAGATACGCAGTATTTT. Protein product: CASSRSGTREDTQYF.

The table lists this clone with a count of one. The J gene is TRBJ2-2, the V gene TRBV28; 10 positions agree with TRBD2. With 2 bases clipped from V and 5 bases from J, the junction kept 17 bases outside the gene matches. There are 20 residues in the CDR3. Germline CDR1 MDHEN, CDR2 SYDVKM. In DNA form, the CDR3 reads TGTGCCAGCAGTTTAGGGTCGTGGCGGCTAGCGGGGGTACAAACCGGGGAGCTGTTTTTT. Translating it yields CASSLGSWRLAGVQTGELFF.

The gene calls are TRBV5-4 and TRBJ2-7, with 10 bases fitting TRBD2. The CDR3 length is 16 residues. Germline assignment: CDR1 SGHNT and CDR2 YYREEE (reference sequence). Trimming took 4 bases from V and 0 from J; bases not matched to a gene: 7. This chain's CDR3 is CASSLGLAESSYEQYF. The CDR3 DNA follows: TGTGCCAGCAGCCTCGGACTAGCGGAAAGCTCCTACGAGCAGTACTTC.

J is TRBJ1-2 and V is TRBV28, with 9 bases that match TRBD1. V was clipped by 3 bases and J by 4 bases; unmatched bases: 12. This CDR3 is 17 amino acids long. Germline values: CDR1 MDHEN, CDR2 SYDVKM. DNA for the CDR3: TGTGCCAGCAGTTTGGGGGGACAGGGAATTGGGACCTATGGCTACACCTTC. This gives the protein CASSLGGQGIGTYGYTF.

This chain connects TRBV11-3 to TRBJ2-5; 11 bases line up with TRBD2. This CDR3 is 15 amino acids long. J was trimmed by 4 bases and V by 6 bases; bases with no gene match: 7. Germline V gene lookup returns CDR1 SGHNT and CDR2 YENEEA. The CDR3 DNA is TGTGCCAGCAGTCTTAGCGGGGGGGCCCGAGAGACCCAGTACTTC. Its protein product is CASSLSGGARETQYF. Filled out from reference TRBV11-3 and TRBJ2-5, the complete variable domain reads EAGVVQSPRYKIIEKKQPVAFWCNPISGHNTLYWYLQNLGQGPELLIRYENEEAVDDSQLPKDRFSAERLKGVDSTLKIQPAELGDSAVYLCASSLSGGARETQYFGPGTRLLVL.

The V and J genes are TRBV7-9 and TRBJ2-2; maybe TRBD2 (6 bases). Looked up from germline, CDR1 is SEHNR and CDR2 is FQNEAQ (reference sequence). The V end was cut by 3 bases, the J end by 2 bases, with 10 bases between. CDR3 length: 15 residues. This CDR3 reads CASSFGGRNTGELFF. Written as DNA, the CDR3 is TGTGCCAGCAGCTTCGGGGGACGCAACACCGGGGAGCTGTTTTTT.

The CDR3 sequence is CASRVPITGGSGYTF. CDR3 in DNA: TGTGCCAGTCGGGTTCCTATCACAGGGGGCTCTGGCTACACCTTC. The J gene is TRBJ1-2, the V gene TRBV19; 9 nucleotides match TRBD1. The CDR3 has 15 amino acids. V lost 8 bases and J lost 7; bases outside the gene matches: 14. Germline-derived CDR1 and CDR2 are LNHDA and SQIVND (reference sequence).

DNA for the CDR3: TGTGCCAGCAGTAGTAGCGGGGGGCCGGGGCGGGGCCAGTACTTC. Translation: CASSSSGGPGRGQYF. The rearrangement uses TRBV5-6 and TRBJ2-5, with TRBD2 matching 10 bases. Germline CDR1 is SGHDT and CDR2 is YYEEEE. The CDR3 consists of 15 residues. The J segment lost 10 bases and the V segment lost 5 bases, leaving 14 bases of the junction unmatched.

For the CDR3, the DNA is TGTGCTAGTGGAGGGGACAGGGCTAACACTGAAGCTTTCTTT. It translates to CASGGDRANTEAFF. This chain connects TRBV12-5 to TRBJ1-1; 9 bases align to TRBD1. The germline V gene encodes CDR1 LGHNT and CDR2 FRNRAP. The trim removed 6 bases at V and 2 bases at J, leaving 4 bases unmatched. The CDR3 runs 14 residues.

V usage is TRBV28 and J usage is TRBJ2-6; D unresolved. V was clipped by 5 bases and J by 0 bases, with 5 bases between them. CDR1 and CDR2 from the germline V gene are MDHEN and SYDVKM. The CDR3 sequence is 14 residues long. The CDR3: CASSTSSGANVLTF. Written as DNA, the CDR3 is TGTGCCAGCAGTACGAGCTCTGGGGCCAACGTCCTGACTTTC.

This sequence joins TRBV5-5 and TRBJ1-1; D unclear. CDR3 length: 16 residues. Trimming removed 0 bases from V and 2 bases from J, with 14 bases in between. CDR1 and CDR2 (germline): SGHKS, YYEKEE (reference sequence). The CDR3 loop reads CASSLVRRGPNTEAFF. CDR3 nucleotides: TGTGCCAGCAGCTTGGTACGGAGAGGGCCCAACACTGAAGCTTTCTTT.

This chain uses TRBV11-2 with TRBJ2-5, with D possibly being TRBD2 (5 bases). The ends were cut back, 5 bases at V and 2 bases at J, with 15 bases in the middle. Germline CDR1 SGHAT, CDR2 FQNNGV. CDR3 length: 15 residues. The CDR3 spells CASSPELGVQETQYF. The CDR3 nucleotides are TGTGCCAGCAGCCCGGAGCTCGGGGTGCAAGAGACCCAGTACTTC.

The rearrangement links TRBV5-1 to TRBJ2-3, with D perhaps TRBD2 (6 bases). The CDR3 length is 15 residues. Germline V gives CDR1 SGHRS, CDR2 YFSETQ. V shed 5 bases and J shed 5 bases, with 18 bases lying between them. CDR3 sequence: CASSTGTSRGDTQYF. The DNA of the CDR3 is TGCGCCAGCAGTACGGGGACCTCGCGGGGAGATACGCAGTATTTT.

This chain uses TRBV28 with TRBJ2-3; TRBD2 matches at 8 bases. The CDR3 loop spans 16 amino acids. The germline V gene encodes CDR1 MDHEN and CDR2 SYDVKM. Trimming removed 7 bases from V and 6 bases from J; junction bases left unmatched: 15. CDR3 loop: CASTPGRSGGDDTQYF. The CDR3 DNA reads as TGTGCCAGCACTCCGGGGAGATCGGGGGGGGACGATACGCAGTATTTT.

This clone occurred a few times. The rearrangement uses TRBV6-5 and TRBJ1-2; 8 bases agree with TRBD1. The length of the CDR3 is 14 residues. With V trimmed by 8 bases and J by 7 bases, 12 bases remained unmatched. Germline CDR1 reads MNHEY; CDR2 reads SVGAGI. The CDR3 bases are TGTGCCAGCGAAGCGACCGGGACAGGCGGTGGCTACACCTTC. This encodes CASEATGTGGGYTF.

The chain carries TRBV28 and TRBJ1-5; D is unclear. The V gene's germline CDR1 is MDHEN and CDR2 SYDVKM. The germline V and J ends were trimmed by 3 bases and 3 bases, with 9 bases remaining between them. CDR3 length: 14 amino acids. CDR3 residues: CASSLPGLNQPQHF. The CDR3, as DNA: TGTGCCAGCAGTTTGCCAGGCCTCAATCAGCCCCAGCATTTT.

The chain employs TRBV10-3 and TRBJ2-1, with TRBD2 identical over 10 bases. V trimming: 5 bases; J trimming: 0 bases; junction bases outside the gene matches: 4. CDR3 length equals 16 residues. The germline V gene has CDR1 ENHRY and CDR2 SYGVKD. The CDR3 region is CAISPLAGDSYNEQFF. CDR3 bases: TGTGCCATCAGTCCCCTAGCGGGGGACTCCTACAATGAGCAGTTCTTC.

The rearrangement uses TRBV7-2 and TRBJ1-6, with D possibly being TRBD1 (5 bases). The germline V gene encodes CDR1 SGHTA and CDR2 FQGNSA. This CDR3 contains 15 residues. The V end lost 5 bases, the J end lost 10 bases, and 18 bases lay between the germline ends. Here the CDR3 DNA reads TGTGCCAGCAGCCCCAAGGGACTGGGGGTCTCACCCCTCCACTTT. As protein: CASSPKGLGVSPLHF.

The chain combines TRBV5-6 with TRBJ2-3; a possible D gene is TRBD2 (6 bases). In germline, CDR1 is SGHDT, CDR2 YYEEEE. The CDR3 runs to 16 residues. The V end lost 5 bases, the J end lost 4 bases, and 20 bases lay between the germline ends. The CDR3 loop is CASSTGGARRADTQYF. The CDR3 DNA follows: TGTGCCAGCAGTACCGGAGGGGCAAGACGGGCAGATACGCAGTATTTT. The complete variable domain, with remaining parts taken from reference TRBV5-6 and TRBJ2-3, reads DAGVTQSPTHLIKTRGQQVTLRCSPKSGHDTVSWYQQALGQGPQFIFQYYEEEERQRGNFPDRFSGHQFPNYSSELNVNALLLGDSALYLCASSTGGARRADTQYFGPGTRLTVL.

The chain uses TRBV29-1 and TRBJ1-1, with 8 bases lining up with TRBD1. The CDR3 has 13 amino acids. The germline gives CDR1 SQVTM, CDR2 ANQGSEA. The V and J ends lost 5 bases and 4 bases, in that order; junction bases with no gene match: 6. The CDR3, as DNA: TGCAGCGTTTATCATCAGGGGGCCACTGAAGCTTTCTTT. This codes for CSVYHQGATEAFF.

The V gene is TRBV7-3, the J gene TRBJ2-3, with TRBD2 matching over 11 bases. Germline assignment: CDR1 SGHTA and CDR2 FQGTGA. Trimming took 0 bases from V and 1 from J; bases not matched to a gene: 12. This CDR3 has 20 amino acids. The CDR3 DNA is TGTGCCAGCAGCTTAACCGGGTCCTCCGTAGCGGGAGGGGGCACAGATACGCAGTATTTT. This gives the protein CASSLTGSSVAGGGTDTQYF.

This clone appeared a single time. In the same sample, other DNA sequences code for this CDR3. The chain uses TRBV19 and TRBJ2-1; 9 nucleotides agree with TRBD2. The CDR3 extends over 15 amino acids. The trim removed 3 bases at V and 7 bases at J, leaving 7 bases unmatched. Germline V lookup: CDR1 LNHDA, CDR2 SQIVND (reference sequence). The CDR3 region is CASSIAGGPLNEQFF. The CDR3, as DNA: TGTGCCAGTAGTATCGCGGGGGGGCCTCTAAATGAGCAGTTCTTC.

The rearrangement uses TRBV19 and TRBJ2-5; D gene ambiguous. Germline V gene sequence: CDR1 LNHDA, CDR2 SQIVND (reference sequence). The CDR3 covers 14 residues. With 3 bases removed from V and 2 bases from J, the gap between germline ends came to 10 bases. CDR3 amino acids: CASSIWLGQETQYF. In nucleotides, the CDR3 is TGTGCCAGTAGTATCTGGCTAGGACAAGAGACCCAGTACTTC.

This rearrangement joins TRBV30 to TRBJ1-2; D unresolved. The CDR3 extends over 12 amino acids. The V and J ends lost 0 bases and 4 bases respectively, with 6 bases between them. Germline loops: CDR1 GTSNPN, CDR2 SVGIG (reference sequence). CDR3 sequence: CAWSVTSYGYTF. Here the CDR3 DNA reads TGTGCCTGGAGTGTCACGAGCTATGGCTACACCTTC.

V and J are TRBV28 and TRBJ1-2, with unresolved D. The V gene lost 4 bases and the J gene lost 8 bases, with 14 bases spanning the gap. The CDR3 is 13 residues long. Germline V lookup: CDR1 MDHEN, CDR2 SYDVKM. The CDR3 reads CASSSSFLRGYTF. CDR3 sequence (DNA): TGTGCCAGCAGTTCCTCTTTCCTACGGGGCTACACCTTC.

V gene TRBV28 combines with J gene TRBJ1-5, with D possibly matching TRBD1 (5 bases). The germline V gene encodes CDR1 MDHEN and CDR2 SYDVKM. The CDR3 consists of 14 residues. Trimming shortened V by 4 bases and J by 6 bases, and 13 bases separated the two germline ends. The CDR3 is CASSSGGEGQPQHF. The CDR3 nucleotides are TGTGCCAGCAGTTCGGGGGGGGAGGGTCAGCCCCAGCATTTT.

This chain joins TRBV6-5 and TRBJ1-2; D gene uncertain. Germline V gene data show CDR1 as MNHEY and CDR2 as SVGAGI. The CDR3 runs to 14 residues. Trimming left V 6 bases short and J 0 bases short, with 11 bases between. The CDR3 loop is CASRLEGPNYGYTF. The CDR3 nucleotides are TGTGCCAGCAGGCTAGAGGGCCCTAACTATGGCTACACCTTC.

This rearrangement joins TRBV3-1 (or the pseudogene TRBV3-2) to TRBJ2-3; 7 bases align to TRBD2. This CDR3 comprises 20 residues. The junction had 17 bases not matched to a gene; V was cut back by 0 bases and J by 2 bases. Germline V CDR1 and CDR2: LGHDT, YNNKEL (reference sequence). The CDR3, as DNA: TGTGCCAGCAGCCAAGATGTGGGACGGATAAGCGGGATCCCCACAGATACGCAGTATTTT. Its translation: CASSQDVGRISGIPTDTQYF.

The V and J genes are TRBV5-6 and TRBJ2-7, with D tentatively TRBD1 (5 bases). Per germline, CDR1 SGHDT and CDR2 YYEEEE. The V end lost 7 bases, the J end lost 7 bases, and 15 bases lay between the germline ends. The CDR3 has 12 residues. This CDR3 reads CASGQGSREQYF. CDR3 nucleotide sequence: TGTGCCAGCGGGCAGGGTTCGCGAGAGCAGTACTTC.